This T cell receptor beta chain was observed in a study of blood T cell repertoires in COVID-19. Study overall: The United States, Italy and Spain supplied acute and convalescent COVID-19 samples. From T cells, B-cell-depleted T cells, or PBMCs came the material, which was cDNA or gDNA.

Germline CDR1 LNHDA, CDR2 SQIVND (reference sequence). V shed 8 bases and J shed 4 bases, with 16 bases lying between them. This CDR3 spans 14 amino acids. In the original analysis: Amplification of reference gene primers provided the estimated nucleated cell counts. Using immunoSEQ multiplex PCR, the repertoire was profiled, and TCRdb retains in-frame clones only, with some absent. Clonal size and the V and J genes are those of that table, whereas D and trimming came from the DNA. Seen here are under 250,000 clones, around four fifths observed once, and the top ten hold approximately 5.1%. The rearrangement links TRBV19 to TRBJ2-3; tentatively, D is TRBD2 (6 bases). This clonotype originated in a woman in her sixties who had recovered from COVID-19. The sample consisted of peripheral blood. The CDR3 is CASGSTWGADTQYF. CDR3 sequence (DNA): TGTGCCAGTGGGTCGACTTGGGGGGCAGATACGCAGTATTTT.